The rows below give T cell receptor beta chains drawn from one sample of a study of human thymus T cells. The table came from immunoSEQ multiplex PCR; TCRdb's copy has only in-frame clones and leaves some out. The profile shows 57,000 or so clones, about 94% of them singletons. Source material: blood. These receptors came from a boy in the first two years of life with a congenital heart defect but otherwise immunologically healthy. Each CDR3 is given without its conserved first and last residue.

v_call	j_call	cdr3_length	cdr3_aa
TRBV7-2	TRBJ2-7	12	ASSLGGFTYEQY
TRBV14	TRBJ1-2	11	ASSQDRYYGYT
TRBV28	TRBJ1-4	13	ASSPPGTNNEKLF
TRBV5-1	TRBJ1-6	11	ASSLGGNSPLH
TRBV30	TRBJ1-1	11	AWFRVENTEAF
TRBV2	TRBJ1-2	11	ASNGGANYGYT
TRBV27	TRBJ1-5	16	ASSSRPSRTGVNQPQH
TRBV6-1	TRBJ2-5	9	ASSPQETQY
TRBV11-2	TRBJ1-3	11	ASTPYPGNTIY
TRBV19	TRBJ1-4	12	ASTLTGTNEKLF
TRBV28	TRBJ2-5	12	ASSPTGMVETQY
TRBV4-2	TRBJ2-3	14	ASSQDLQRRTDTQY
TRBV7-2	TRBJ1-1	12	ASSRDSWNTEAF
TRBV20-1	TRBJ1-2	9	SGRGVYGYT
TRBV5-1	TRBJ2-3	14	ASSPQPPISTDTQY
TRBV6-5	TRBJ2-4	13	ATPGQGGSKNIQY
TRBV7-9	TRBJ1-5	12	ASSLDLDNQPQH
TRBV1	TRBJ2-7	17	TSTLSQQFSRDSSYEQY
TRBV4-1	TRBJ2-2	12	ASSQVEGAGELF
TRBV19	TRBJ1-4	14	ATPTGGIATNEKLF
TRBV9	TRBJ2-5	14	ASSQTSGDFQETQY
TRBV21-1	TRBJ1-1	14	ASSKATSGQFTEAF
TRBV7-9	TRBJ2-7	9	ASRFRGEQY
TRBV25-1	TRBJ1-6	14	ASSPQRTGRGSPLH
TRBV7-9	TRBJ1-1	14	ASSLALGQGVPEAF
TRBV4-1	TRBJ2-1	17	ASSPSTDGLAGFINEQF
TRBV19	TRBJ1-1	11	ASSSRTDTEAF
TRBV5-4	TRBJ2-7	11	ASSLGGPYEQY
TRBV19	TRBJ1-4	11	ASSMAWDEKLF
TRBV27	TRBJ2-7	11	ASGLAGGYEQY
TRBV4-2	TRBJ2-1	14	ASSQRLAGDYNEQF
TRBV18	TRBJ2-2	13	ASSPTSGRAGELF
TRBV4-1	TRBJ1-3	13	ASSQGTHSGNTIY
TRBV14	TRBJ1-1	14	ASSLHYTTGRTEAF
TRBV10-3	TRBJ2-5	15	AISDPVSSGSFVTQY
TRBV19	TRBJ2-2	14	AGIGQGRTASGELF
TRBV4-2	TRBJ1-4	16	ASSQRNSRSATNEKLF
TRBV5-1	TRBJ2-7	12	ASNGLPYTNEQY
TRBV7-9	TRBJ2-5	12	ASSLTSGQETQY
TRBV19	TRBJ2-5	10	ASSLPRETQY
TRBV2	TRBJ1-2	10	ASIGPLYGYT
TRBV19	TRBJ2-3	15	ASSIGWQPLAGETQY
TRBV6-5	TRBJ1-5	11	ASKRTGDQPQH
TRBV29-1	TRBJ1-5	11	SAQGQRNQPQH
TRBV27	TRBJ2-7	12	ASSLEGDSYEQY
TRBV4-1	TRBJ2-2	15	ASSQGGLAGAPVELF
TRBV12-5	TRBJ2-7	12	ASGLVTASSEQY
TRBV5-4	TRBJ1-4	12	ASSLTGSNEKLF
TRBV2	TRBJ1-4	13	ASSDAGTGGEKLF
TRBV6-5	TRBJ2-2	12	ASSYGQGAGELF
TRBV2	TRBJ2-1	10	AGDSSYNEQF
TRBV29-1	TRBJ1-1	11	SVRTGGTTEAF
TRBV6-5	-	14	ASSYSSTGLLYEQY
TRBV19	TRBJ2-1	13	ASSKGLAVYNEQF
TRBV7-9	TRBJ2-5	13	ASSLGAGGQETQY